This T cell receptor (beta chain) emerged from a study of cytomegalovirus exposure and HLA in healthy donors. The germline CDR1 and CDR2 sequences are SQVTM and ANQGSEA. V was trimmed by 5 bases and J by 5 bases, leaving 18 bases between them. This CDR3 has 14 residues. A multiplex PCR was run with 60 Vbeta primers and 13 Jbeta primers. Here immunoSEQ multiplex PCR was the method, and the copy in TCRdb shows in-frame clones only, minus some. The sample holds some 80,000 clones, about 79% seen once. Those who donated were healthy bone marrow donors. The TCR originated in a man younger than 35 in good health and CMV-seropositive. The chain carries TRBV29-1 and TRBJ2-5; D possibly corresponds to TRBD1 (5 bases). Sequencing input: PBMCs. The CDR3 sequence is CSVSDIGRRETQYF. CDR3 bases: TGCAGCGTTTCGGACATTGGCAGGCGGGAGACCCAGTACTTC.